A single sample gave rise to the 28 T cell receptor beta chains below, sequenced in a study of T cell changes during pregnancy in multiple sclerosis. Using immunoSEQ multiplex PCR, the repertoire was profiled, and TCRdb retains in-frame clones only, with some absent. The sample lists 70,000 or so clones, around nine tenths seen once, with about 0.45% in the top ten. Sequenced material: CD4+ T cells from peripheral blood mononuclear cells, taken before pregnancy. All receptors derive from a female donor with multiple sclerosis, enrolled in a pregnancy study.

The chain employs TRBV7-2 and TRBJ2-1; 9 bases line up with TRBD2. Germline V gene sequence: CDR1 SGHTA, CDR2 FQGNSA. The length of the CDR3 is 16 residues. J gave up 2 bases and V 6 bases, and 8 bases lay outside the gene matches. The chain's CDR3 is CASSLHLAGAYNEQFF. CDR3 DNA sequence: TGTGCCAGCAGTCTTCACTTAGCGGGGGCCTACAATGAGCAGTTCTTC.

This chain uses TRBV11-2 with TRBJ1-6; 7 bases are a match to TRBD1. With V trimmed by 3 bases and J by 6 bases, 5 bases remained unmatched. The CDR3 consists of 15 residues. Germline values: CDR1 SGHAT, CDR2 FQNNGV. The CDR3 reads CASSFTGQSNSPLHF. The CDR3 nucleotides are TGTGCCAGCAGCTTTACGGGACAGAGTAATTCACCCCTCCACTTT.

V gene TRBV6-6 combines with J gene TRBJ2-2; a weak D match, TRBD1 (6 bases). V lost 0 bases to trimming and J lost 1 base, with 9 bases between them. Germline CDR1 is MNHNY and CDR2 is SVGAGI (reference sequence). The CDR3 is made up of 16 amino acids. The CDR3 here is CASSYSYRVNTGELFF. For the CDR3, the DNA is TGTGCCAGCAGTTACTCGTACAGGGTGAACACCGGGGAGCTGTTTTTT.

This clone was picked up one time. The chain joins TRBV2 to TRBJ2-4, with 10 bases that match TRBD1. With 4 bases clipped from V and 9 bases from J, the junction kept 15 bases outside the gene matches. The CDR3 runs to 17 residues. Germline V gene sequence: CDR1 SNHLY, CDR2 FYNNEI. DNA for the CDR3: TGTGCCAGCAGTGTTCGTGACAGGGGGCTTTTGGATATCATTCAGTACTTC. This gives the protein CASSVRDRGLLDIIQYF. Complete variable domain (other parts from reference TRBV2 and TRBJ2-4): EPEVTQTPSHQVTQMGQEVILRCVPISNHLYFYWYRQILGQKVEFLVSFYNNEISEKSEIFDDQFSVERPDGSNFTLKIRSTKLEDSAMYFCASSVRDRGLLDIIQYFGAGTRLSVL.

The chain has TRBV18 and TRBJ1-2; no firm D call. V lost 0 bases, J lost 6 bases, and 17 bases lay in between. The CDR3 runs to 16 residues. CDR1 KGHSH and CDR2 LQKENI come from the germline V gene. CDR3 sequence (DNA): TGTGCCAGCTCACCACCGTGGGGTGGGGAGTGGGATGGCTACACCTTC. Its protein product is CASSPPWGGEWDGYTF. The complete variable domain, with remaining parts taken from reference TRBV18 and TRBJ1-2, reads NAGVMQNPRHLVRRRGQEARLRCSPMKGHSHVYWYRQLPEEGLKFMVYLQKENIIDESGMPKERFSAEFPKEGPSILRIQQVVRGDSAAYFCASSPPWGGEWDGYTFGSGTRLTVV.

This clone was observed once. The chain uses TRBV6-5 and TRBJ1-2; TRBD1 aligns across 9 bases. V lost 6 bases, J lost 3 bases, and 2 bases stayed unmatched. The CDR3 runs to 13 residues. Germline values: CDR1 MNHEY, CDR2 SVGAGI. CDR3 protein: CASRGQGYYGYTF. The CDR3 region has the DNA TGTGCCAGCAGGGGACAGGGTTACTATGGCTACACCTTC.

This rearrangement joins TRBV6-4 to TRBJ1-3; D gene uncertain. CDR3 length equals 16 residues. The V end lost 2 bases, the J end lost 1 base, and 12 bases lay between the germline ends. The V gene's germline CDR1 is MRHNA and CDR2 SNTAGT. CDR3 bases: TGTGCCAGCAGTGACCCTTTCGGGAGATCTGGAAACACCATATATTTT. Its protein product is CASSDPFGRSGNTIYF.

The V gene is TRBV18, the J gene TRBJ2-7, with D possibly TRBD2 on 6 matching bases. The ends were cut back, 2 bases at V and 0 bases at J, with 20 bases in the middle. Germline CDR1 and CDR2: KGHSH and LQKENI. The CDR3 spans 18 residues. CDR3 protein: CASSPRTGSSGGSYEQYF. CDR3 nucleotide sequence: TGTGCCAGCTCACCAAGAACCGGGAGTAGTGGTGGCTCCTACGAGCAGTACTTC.

The chain employs TRBV4-2 and TRBJ2-2, with D possibly matching TRBD2 (6 bases). Germline assignment: CDR1 LGHNA and CDR2 YNFKEQ. V lost 4 bases to trimming and J lost 4 bases, with 19 bases between them. CDR3 length: 17 amino acids. The CDR3 DNA is TGTGCCAGCAGCCGGTTTTTAAACCCAGCGGGCACCGGGGAGCTGTTTTTT. Encoded protein: CASSRFLNPAGTGELFF.

This clone was detected only a few times. V is TRBV2 and J is TRBJ1-2; D possibly corresponds to TRBD1 (5 bases). This CDR3 contains 12 residues. Germline CDR1 is SNHLY and CDR2 is FYNNEI. Trimming shortened V by 3 bases and J by 5 bases, and 7 bases separated the two germline ends. The CDR3, as DNA: TGTGCCAGCAGTGAGGACACTTATGGCTACACCTTC. Translating gives CASSEDTYGYTF.

The chain carries TRBV18 and TRBJ1-3; D is uncertain. The CDR3 is 15 amino acids. CDR1 KGHSH and CDR2 LQKENI come from the germline V gene. Trimming stripped 2 bases from V and 0 bases from J, with 8 bases between. CDR3 protein: CASSPTRSSGNTIYF. The CDR3 coding sequence is TGTGCCAGCTCACCAACGAGAAGCTCTGGAAACACCATATATTTT.

V and J are TRBV7-2 and TRBJ1-1; D is ambiguous. Germline V CDR1 and CDR2: SGHTA, FQGNSA. The V end was cut by 1 base, the J end by 0 bases, with 9 bases between. The CDR3 runs 15 residues. The DNA of the CDR3 is TGTGCCAGCAGCTTAGAAGTCACAGTGAACACTGAAGCTTTCTTT. Translation: CASSLEVTVNTEAFF.

V gene TRBV5-4 combines with J gene TRBJ2-1; the match to TRBD2 covers 10 bases. Trimming cost V 1 base and J 5 bases; bases outside gene matches: 0. This CDR3 comprises 14 residues. CDR1 is SGHNT, CDR2 YYREEE, per germline (reference sequence). The DNA for the CDR3 is TGTGCCAGCAGCTTGAGCGGGAGGGACAATGAGCAGTTCTTC. This translates into CASSLSGRDNEQFF.

This sequence joins TRBV6-1 and TRBJ1-4, with 8 bases matching TRBD1. The germline V gene encodes CDR1 MNHNS and CDR2 SASEGT. The CDR3 spans 11 residues. The ends lost 4 bases at V and 13 bases at J; junction bases unmatched: 2. In DNA form, the CDR3 reads TGTGCCAGCAGTGGGACAGGGCTACTGTTTTTT. It codes for CASSGTGLLFF.

The rearrangement uses TRBV5-1 and TRBJ2-1, with D possibly being TRBD2 (5 bases). CDR1 SGHRS and CDR2 YFSETQ come from the germline V gene. This CDR3 contains 13 residues. Trimming removed 3 bases from V and 4 bases from J, with 8 bases in between. Written as DNA, the CDR3 is TGCGCCAGCAGCTCCGGGGAATACAATGAGCAGTTCTTC. As protein: CASSSGEYNEQFF. Filled out from reference TRBV5-1 and TRBJ2-1, the complete variable domain reads KAGVTQTPRYLIKTRGQQVTLSCSPISGHRSVSWYQQTPGQGLQFLFEYFSETQRNKGNFPGRFSGRQFSNSRSEMNVSTLELGDSALYLCASSSGEYNEQFFGPGTRLTVL.

The V call is TRBV19, the J call TRBJ2-5; D gene unclear. CDR1 LNHDA and CDR2 SQIVND come from the germline V gene (reference sequence). This CDR3 region has 13 residues. V was clipped by 5 bases and J by 4 bases, with 11 bases between them. The DNA for the CDR3 is TGTGCCAGTAGTCCCCGTGAGGTAGAGACCCAGTACTTC. Protein sequence: CASSPREVETQYF.

This clone appeared a single time. The chain is built from TRBV7-2 and TRBJ2-7; perhaps TRBD1 as D (6 bases). Trimming stripped 1 base from V and 3 bases from J, with 10 bases between. The CDR3 totals 14 residues. Germline CDR1 SGHTA, CDR2 FQGNSA. This CDR3 is CASSLVRGIYEQYF. CDR3 nucleotide sequence: TGTGCCAGCAGCTTAGTCAGGGGTATCTACGAGCAGTACTTC.

The chain uses TRBV30 and TRBJ2-3; D might be TRBD1 (6 bases). The CDR3 extends over 11 amino acids. Looked up from germline, CDR1 is GTSNPN and CDR2 is SVGIG (reference sequence). Deletions cut 4 bases from V and 5 bases from J, with 7 bases between. CDR3: CAWKGGDTQYF. DNA for the CDR3: TGTGCCTGGAAAGGGGGAGATACGCAGTATTTT. The entire variable domain, with the rest obtained from reference TRBV30 and TRBJ2-3, is as follows: SQTIHQWPATLVQPVGSPLSLECTVEGTSNPNLYWYRQAAGRGLQLLFYSVGIGQISSEVPQNLSASRPQDRQFILSSKKLLLSDSGFYLCAWKGGDTQYFGPGTRLTVL.

The CDR3 nucleotides are TGTGCCAGCTCAACGTTACTAGCGGGGGACCAAGAGACCCAGTACTTC. This codes for CASSTLLAGDQETQYF. This chain links TRBV18 with TRBJ2-5; 11 bases agree with TRBD2. This CDR3 is built from 16 residues. V was clipped by 5 bases and J by 0 bases; unmatched bases: 5. CDR1 and CDR2 (germline): KGHSH, LQKENI.

The rearrangement joins TRBV5-1 to TRBJ2-7; D remains ambiguous. Trimming stripped 1 base from V and 5 bases from J, with 10 bases between. CDR1 and CDR2 from the germline V gene are SGHRS and YFSETQ. The CDR3 is 13 amino acids. The CDR3 loop reads CASSLWPPDEQYF. CDR3 nucleotide sequence: TGCGCCAGCAGCTTGTGGCCGCCTGACGAGCAGTACTTC. The full variable domain, completed using reference TRBV5-1 and TRBJ2-7, is KAGVTQTPRYLIKTRGQQVTLSCSPISGHRSVSWYQQTPGQGLQFLFEYFSETQRNKGNFPGRFSGRQFSNSRSEMNVSTLELGDSALYLCASSLWPPDEQYFGPGTRLTVT.

The rearrangement joins TRBV29-1 to TRBJ2-1; D perhaps matches TRBD1 (6 bases). V lost 4 bases to trimming and J lost 9 bases, with 13 bases between them. The CDR3 length is 12 residues. Germline lookup yields CDR1 SQVTM and CDR2 ANQGSEA. The CDR3 protein is CSVAQVGGEQFF. The DNA for the CDR3 is TGCAGCGTTGCCCAGGTAGGGGGTGAGCAGTTCTTC.

This rearrangement joins TRBV27 to TRBJ1-1; 8 positions agree with TRBD1. With V trimmed by 5 bases and J by 5 bases, 10 bases remained unmatched. Per germline, CDR1 MNHEY and CDR2 SMNVEV (reference sequence). The CDR3 runs 15 residues. As DNA, the CDR3 is TGTGCCAGCAGTCTCCAGGGGGCTGGGAGGACTGAAGCTTTCTTT. As protein: CASSLQGAGRTEAFF.

This clone was picked up a small number of times. This chain connects TRBV28 to TRBJ2-2; TRBD1 matches 9 bases. The germline gives CDR1 MDHEN, CDR2 SYDVKM. The CDR3 consists of 15 residues. The V and J ends lost 9 bases and 5 bases, in that order; junction bases with no gene match: 10. CDR3 in DNA: TGTGCCAGTTTAACAGGGGGCGCGTATACCGGGGAGCTGTTTTTT. Its protein is CASLTGGAYTGELFF.

CDR3 amino acids: CASSTITGELFF. The DNA of the CDR3 is TGTGCCAGCAGCACAATCACCGGGGAGCTGTTTTTT. The rearrangement uses TRBV21-1 and TRBJ2-2; the tabulated D call, TRBD1, remains unverified against the DNA. TRBV21-1 is a recognized pseudogene. There are 12 residues in the CDR3.

This clone has just one count. The genes are TRBV30 and TRBJ2-7; TRBD1 matches at 12 bases. CDR1 and CDR2 (germline): GTSNPN, SVGIG (reference sequence). CDR3 length: 14 amino acids. Unmatched junction bases numbered 6, after V lost 1 base and J lost 8 bases. CDR3: CAWSDPGQGAKQYF. As DNA, the CDR3 is TGTGCCTGGAGTGATCCGGGACAGGGGGCTAAGCAGTACTTC. The complete variable domain, with remaining parts taken from reference TRBV30 and TRBJ2-7, reads SQTIHQWPATLVQPVGSPLSLECTVEGTSNPNLYWYRQAAGRGLQLLFYSVGIGQISSEVPQNLSASRPQDRQFILSSKKLLLSDSGFYLCAWSDPGQGAKQYFGPGTRLTVT.

This chain joins TRBV2 and TRBJ1-4, with D tentatively TRBD1 (5 bases). The ends were cut back, 0 bases at V and 9 bases at J, with 11 bases in the middle. This CDR3 contains 14 residues. Germline lookup yields CDR1 SNHLY and CDR2 FYNNEI. CDR3: CASSEALDTQKLFF. CDR3 nucleotide sequence: TGTGCCAGCAGTGAAGCTTTGGACACTCAAAAACTGTTTTTT.

V usage is TRBV5-6 and J usage is TRBJ1-1; D not resolved. Germline lookup yields CDR1 SGHDT and CDR2 YYEEEE. V lost 0 bases and J lost 4, with 7 bases in between. CDR3 length equals 13 residues. CDR3 bases: TGTGCCAGCAGCTTGGCCGCGGCCACTGAAGCTTTCTTT. It encodes CASSLAAATEAFF.

The chain joins TRBV19 to TRBJ1-2; TRBD1 is a possible D gene (6 bases). The length of the CDR3 is 14 residues. Trimming left V 5 bases short and J 2 bases short, with 12 bases between. From germline, CDR1 is LNHDA and CDR2 SQIVND (reference sequence). The CDR3 protein is CASSRDRMNYGYTF. Written as DNA, the CDR3 is TGTGCCAGTAGTCGCGACAGGATGAACTATGGCTACACCTTC.